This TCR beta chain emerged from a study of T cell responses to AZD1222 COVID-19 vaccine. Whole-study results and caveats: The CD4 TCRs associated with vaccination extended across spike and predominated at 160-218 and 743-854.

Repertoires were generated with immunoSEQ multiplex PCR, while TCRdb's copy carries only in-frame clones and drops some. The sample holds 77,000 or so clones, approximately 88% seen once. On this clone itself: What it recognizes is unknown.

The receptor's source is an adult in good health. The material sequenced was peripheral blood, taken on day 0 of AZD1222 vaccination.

DNA for the CDR3: TGTGCCAGCAGTGAACTCGGGGATGAGCAGTTCTTC. It encodes CASSELGDEQFF. The chain recombines TRBV2 with TRBJ2-1; maybe TRBD2 (5 bases). This CDR3 comprises 12 residues. Trimming cost V 2 bases and J 8 bases, with 7 bases left between them. Per the germline V gene, CDR1 is SNHLY and CDR2 is FYNNEI.